This TCR beta chain was found in a study of blood T cell repertoires in COVID-19. Across the study: COVID-19 samples, acute and convalescent, were from the United States, Italy and Spain.

Between the trimmed V and J ends, which lost 4 bases and 6 bases, there was a span of 13 bases. This CDR3 has 14 amino acids. Germline CDR1 MRHNA, CDR2 SNTAGT. Using immunoSEQ multiplex PCR, the repertoire was profiled, and TCRdb retains in-frame clones only, with some absent. The sample has over 150,000 clones, around 83% seen once. Material: peripheral blood. The sequence came from a middle-aged man with acute or convalescent COVID-19. The rearrangement links TRBV6-4 to TRBJ1-5; D is ambiguous. The CDR3 protein is CASSAEGRSQPQHF. In nucleotides, the CDR3 is TGTGCCAGCAGTGCTGAGGGAAGAAGTCAGCCCCAGCATTTT.